This is a list of T cell receptor beta chains from one sample in a study of blood T cell repertoires in COVID-19. Here immunoSEQ multiplex PCR was the method, and the copy in TCRdb shows in-frame clones only, minus some. This sample has about 280,000 clones; about 80% occur once, and the top ten carry more than 8%. The material sequenced was peripheral blood. The origin of the receptors is a woman aged 50 to 65 who had recovered from COVID-19. CDR3s include the opening cysteine and the closing phenylalanine or tryptophan. D genes are given only for firm matches. Size is stated for part of the rows, as once, few or many counts, or as a class when the clone is expanded.

cdr3_nt cdr3_aa j_call clone_size v_call d_call
TGTGCCAGTAGATCGAATCCGGGACAGGGAACCTACGAGCAGTACTTC CASRSNPGQGTYEQYF TRBJ2-7 NA TRBV19 TRBD1
TGTGCCAGCAGCCCCCGGTCCGGCTACAATGAGCAGTTCTTC CASSPRSGYNEQFF TRBJ2-1 NA TRBV7-2 NA
TGTGCCAGCAGCCCCCCCAGGGGCGGTGGGGCCAACGTCCTGACTTTC CASSPPRGGGANVLTF TRBJ2-6 NA TRBV7-9 NA
TGTGCCAGCAGTTTATCGCCCAGTGATACGAACACTGAAGCTTTCTTT CASSLSPSDTNTEAFF TRBJ1-1 NA TRBV28 NA
TGTGCCAGCAGTCGTACGGGACTAACCTACGAGCAGTACTTC CASSRTGLTYEQYF TRBJ2-7 NA TRBV28 TRBD2
TGTGCCAGCAGCTTGATTAGCGGTAATGAAAAACTGTTTTTT CASSLISGNEKLFF TRBJ1-4 NA TRBV5-6 NA
TGTGCCAGCACTGGGACTGGCACCTACGAGCAGTACTTC CASTGTGTYEQYF TRBJ2-7 once TRBV9 NA
TGTGCCAGCAGTTTGGGGGGAGGAGGAAACACCATATATTTT CASSLGGGGNTIYF TRBJ1-3 NA TRBV28 NA
TGTGCCAGCAGCATGGGGACAGACACAGATACGCAGTATTTT CASSMGTDTDTQYF TRBJ2-3 few TRBV16 TRBD1
TGCGCCAGCAGCCAAGTGGCCGATAATTCACCCCTCCACTTT CASSQVADNSPLHF TRBJ1-6 NA TRBV4-3 NA
TGTGCCAGCAGTGGAACTTACGAGCAGTACTTC CASSGTYEQYF TRBJ2-7 NA TRBV2 NA
TGCAGCGTTGAAGATCCAGTAAGAGGGGGCGAGGGAGAGACCCAGTACTTC CSVEDPVRGGEGETQYF TRBJ2-5 NA TRBV29-1 TRBD1
TGTGCCAGCAGTTCAGGGGGCGCGGGAGATACGCAGTATTTT CASSSGGAGDTQYF TRBJ2-3 NA TRBV11-2 TRBD1
TGTGCCAGCAGTGAACCTGGGACAGGGGGCTCACCCCTCCACTTT CASSEPGTGGSPLHF TRBJ1-6 NA TRBV25-1 TRBD1
TGCGCCAGCAGCCAAGACGGAAACAGGCTTAACGAGCAGTACTTC CASSQDGNRLNEQYF TRBJ2-7 few TRBV4-3 NA
TGTGCCAGCAGTGCTAGCGGGGGGAGCTCCTACGAGCAGTACTTC CASSASGGSSYEQYF TRBJ2-7 NA TRBV27 TRBD2
TGTGCCTGGAGTCCTCGGGACTTCGGGACGCAGTATTTT CAWSPRDFGTQYF TRBJ2-3 NA TRBV30 NA
TGTGCCAGCAGCGTAGGGACTAGTGTCTACAATGAGCAGTTCTTC CASSVGTSVYNEQFF TRBJ2-1 NA TRBV9 TRBD2
TGTGCCAGCAGCTTAGCGGGGACTACCTCTGGAAACACCATATATTTT CASSLAGTTSGNTIYF TRBJ1-3 few TRBV7-8 NA
TGTGCCACCAGTGACCGCGCCCAGGGGGCACACATTCAGTACTTC CATSDRAQGAHIQYF TRBJ2-4 NA TRBV24-1 TRBD1
TGTGCCAGCAGTTTGTCCGGGACAGGGAGCACTGAAGCTTTCTTT CASSLSGTGSTEAFF TRBJ1-1 NA TRBV27 TRBD1
TGCGCCAGCAGCCAAGGACAGGGGCAAAATCAGCCCCAGCATTTT CASSQGQGQNQPQHF TRBJ1-5 NA TRBV4-1 TRBD1
TGTGCCAGCAGGAGGACTAGCGGGGGACTCACAGATACGCAGTATTTT CASRRTSGGLTDTQYF TRBJ2-3 NA TRBV3-1/TRBV3-2 TRBD2
TGTGCCAGTAGTTTCGGGACAGGGTACAATCAGCCCCAGCATTTT CASSFGTGYNQPQHF TRBJ1-5 few TRBV19 TRBD1
TGTGCCAGCAGTTACTCGTCGGGTAACACAGATACGCAGTATTTT CASSYSSGNTDTQYF TRBJ2-3 NA TRBV6-2/TRBV6-3 NA
TGTGCCATCAGTACGGGGGTTAATTCCTACGAGCAGTACTTC CAISTGVNSYEQYF TRBJ2-7 NA TRBV10-3 NA
TGTGCCAGCAGTTACAGGGTAGGACCCAGGGGGACCAAAAACATTCAGTACTTC CASSYRVGPRGTKNIQYF TRBJ2-4 NA TRBV6-2/TRBV6-3 TRBD1
TGTGCCAGCAGCGGTGGGACAGGGGCAACTAATGAAAAACTGTTTTTT CASSGGTGATNEKLFF TRBJ1-4 NA TRBV5-4 TRBD1
TGTGCCAGCAGCTTAGTGCGCGGGGGTTACAATGAGCAGTTCTTC CASSLVRGGYNEQFF TRBJ2-1 NA TRBV7-2 TRBD2
TGCGCCAGCAGCTTGGCCTCAGCGGGAGGGCCAGTGGATGAGCAGTTCTTC CASSLASAGGPVDEQFF TRBJ2-1 NA TRBV5-1 TRBD2
TGTGCCAGCAGTTCCCCTAGCTATTGGGGCGAGCAGTACTTC CASSSPSYWGEQYF TRBJ2-7 NA TRBV7-2 NA
TGTGCCAGCAGCCTTTACAATGAGCAGTTCTTC CASSLYNEQFF TRBJ2-1 NA TRBV13 NA
TGTGCCAGCAGCCAAGTCCGTCAGGGGCGTCCCACTGAAGCTTTCTTT CASSQVRQGRPTEAFF TRBJ1-1 NA TRBV3-1/TRBV3-2 NA
TGTGCCAGCAGTTACGGCAATGAGCAGTTCTTC CASSYGNEQFF TRBJ2-1 NA TRBV6-1 NA
TGTGCCAGCAGCAAAGTGGCAGGGGGTAAAATCTATGGCTACACCTTC CASSKVAGGKIYGYTF TRBJ1-2 NA TRBV21-1 NA
TGTGCCAGCAGTCGACAGGGGGAATGGGCTTTCTTT CASSRQGEWAFF TRBJ1-1 NA TRBV12-3/TRBV12-4 TRBD1
TGTGCCACCAGCATCGCAGCGGGGGCCGCAGATACGCAGTATTTT CATSIAAGAADTQYF TRBJ2-3 NA TRBV15 TRBD2
TGCAGTGCTAGTACGGTAAAGGAAAAACTGTTTTTT CSASTVKEKLFF TRBJ1-4 NA TRBV20-1 NA
TGTGCCAGCAGCCAAAACGGGGGAACGAACACCGGGGAGCTGTTTTTT CASSQNGGTNTGELFF TRBJ2-2 NA TRBV3-1/TRBV3-2 NA
TGTGCCTGGACTACGGGGGGGCATTCCCCCTACGAGCAGTACTTC CAWTTGGHSPYEQYF TRBJ2-7 NA TRBV30 TRBD2